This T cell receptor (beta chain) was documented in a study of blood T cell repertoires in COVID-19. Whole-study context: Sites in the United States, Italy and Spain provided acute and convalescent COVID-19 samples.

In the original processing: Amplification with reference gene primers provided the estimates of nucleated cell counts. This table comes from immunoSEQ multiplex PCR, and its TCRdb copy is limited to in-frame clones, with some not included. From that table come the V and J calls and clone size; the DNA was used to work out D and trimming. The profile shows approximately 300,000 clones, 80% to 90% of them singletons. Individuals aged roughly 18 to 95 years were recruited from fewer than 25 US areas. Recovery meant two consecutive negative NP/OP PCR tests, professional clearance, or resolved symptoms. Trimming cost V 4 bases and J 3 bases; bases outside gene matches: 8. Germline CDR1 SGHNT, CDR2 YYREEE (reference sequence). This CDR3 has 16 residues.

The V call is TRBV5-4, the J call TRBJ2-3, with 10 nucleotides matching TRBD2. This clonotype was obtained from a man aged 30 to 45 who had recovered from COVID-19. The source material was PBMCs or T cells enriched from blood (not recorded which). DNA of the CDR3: TGTGCCAGCAGCCTCCCTAGCGGGAGTCCGACAGATACGCAGTATTTT. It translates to CASSLPSGSPTDTQYF.